Below, one TCR beta chain is given with its context. As yet, its antigen is unknown. The source of the sample is a study of blood T cells in healthy people across ages. Study-wide background: With template switching, about one barcoded beta molecule was captured per two T cells.

Germline loops: CDR1 SEHNR, CDR2 FQNEAQ (reference sequence). CDR3 length equals 17 residues. The V gene lost 1 base and the J gene lost 7 bases, with 17 bases spanning the gap. General study results and limits: More naive CD4+ cells and higher diversity were found in long-lived than in aged donors. Per-million-T-cell TCR beta diversity fell roughly linearly with age.

A sample-barcoded 5' primer and a J-beta primer mix were used in a second PCR of roughly 6 to 11 cycles. Each cDNA molecule received a tag from a template-switch adaptor that had 12 random nucleotides. TCRdb redid the calling of the 5' RACE reads with MiXCR, one entry per CDR3 protein. The repertoire holds 1,300,000 or so distinct CDR3 sequences, with around 55% as singletons. The genes are TRBV7-9 and TRBJ1-6, with D hard to call. Sequencing input: blood. The sequence was collected from a man between 18 and 29 years old in good health. In nucleotides, the CDR3 is TGTGCCAGCAGCTTAGAGTTTTCCACGAGGGAGAATTCACCCCTCCACTTT. This sequence encodes CASSLEFSTRENSPLHF.